A selection of T cell receptor beta chains follows, all from one sample in a study of blood T cell repertoires in COVID-19. Method: immunoSEQ multiplex PCR; TCRdb's copy keeps in-frame clones and lacks some. The table has about 240,000 clones, roughly 90% seen once. The sample taken for sequencing was peripheral blood. The source is a man aged 55 to 69 who had recovered from COVID-19. CDR3s leave out the opening cysteine and the closing phenylalanine or tryptophan.

>TRBV5-1|13
ASSPGFATNEKLF
>TRBV6-6|13
ASSPVRGNTGELF
>TRBV27|16
ASSRLAGGSWTGDTQY
>TRBV11-3|13
ASSFGYLLDNEQF
>TRBV5-1|14
ASSLSLAGSTDTQY
>TRBV6-1|14
AGSVDRSHRYSPLH
>TRBV11-2|14
ASSLGRGLSNEKLF
>TRBV28|11
ASSLIQTQRQF
>TRBV10-3|12
AIRLNRDSNEQF
>TRBV6-5|14
ASSFGIGKAGNTIY
>TRBV2|11
ASSEQGRGEQF
>TRBV6-2/TRBV6-3|16
ASSYSPWRGTNTGELF
>TRBV6-5|11
ASRREAGTEAF
>TRBV28|14
ASSPPVGGPDGEQY
>TRBV9|15
ASSVSSEVSPANTIY
>TRBV19|12
ASMPGLNTGELF
>TRBV5-6|11
ASSLPSLETQY
>TRBV30|12
AWSLAGGQSIQY
>TRBV2|12
ASRRDLPNSPLH
>TRBV6-1|13
ASRGDRGDNQPQH
>TRBV6-1|9
ASSENWGRH
>TRBV3-1/TRBV3-2|12
ASSDGGAGNIQY
>TRBV4-1|12
ASSQSGAGNTIY
>TRBV7-2|13
ASSIPRLVQETQY
>TRBV5-6|12
ASIWWGSFNTQY
>TRBV7-9|13
ASSADRAGLAKLF
>TRBV14|11
ASSQDSSFEAF